This T cell receptor (beta chain) was recovered during a study of cytomegalovirus exposure and HLA in healthy donors. With respect to this clone: The CDR3 ends on some other residue instead of the conserved phenylalanine or tryptophan, so this is likely a read error.

Germline CDR1 SQVTM, CDR2 ANQGSEA. V was shortened by 0 bases and J by 11 bases, with 16 bases between the two germline ends. The CDR3 length is 13 residues. The PCR was carried out with 60 Vbeta primers and 13 Jbeta primers. Produced via immunoSEQ multiplex PCR; TCRdb's table is partial and in-frame only. This repertoire shows around 140,000 clones, around 73% found once; its top ten account for 1.4% to 1.5%. This chain joins TRBV29-1 and TRBJ1-1, with no clear D. Source material: PBMCs. This TCR was sampled from a female donor in good health and CMV-seronegative. The DNA for the CDR3 is TGCAGCGTTGAAGAACGAACCGGGAAGTGTGCTTTCCTT. This encodes CSVEERTGKCAFL.